These 25 T cell receptor beta chains share one sample of origin, sequenced in a study of long-term antiretroviral therapy in people with HIV. An immunoSEQ assay, version v3.0, was performed at survey level. Clones were read by immunoSEQ multiplex PCR, and TCRdb kept only the in-frame ones, dropping some. The table lists nearly 25,000 clones, roughly 85% of them singletons, with about 9.1% in the top ten. Here the sequenced sample was unsorted PBMCs, taken 1.2 years after starting antiretroviral therapy. Receptor source: a woman in her 40s with HIV.

The J gene is TRBJ1-1, the V gene TRBV18, with 9 bases identical to TRBD1. Losses at the gene ends were 6 bases for V and 0 bases for J; bases not matched to a gene: 8. Germline V lookup: CDR1 KGHSH, CDR2 LQKENI. The CDR3 sequence is 16 residues long. The CDR3 DNA follows: TGTGCCAGCTCGCCCCGACAGGGGGGCATGAACACTGAAGCTTTCTTT. As protein: CASSPRQGGMNTEAFF.

The chain employs TRBV6-5 and TRBJ1-1; no clear D. Germline values: CDR1 MNHEY, CDR2 SVGAGI. V shed 7 bases and J shed 0 bases, with 12 bases lying between them. The CDR3 spans 14 residues. CDR3 in DNA: TGTGCCAGCATCCCAGGAGAGTTGAACACTGAAGCTTTCTTT. It yields the protein CASIPGELNTEAFF.

The genes are TRBV7-2 and TRBJ2-2; D is undetermined. Trimming removed 4 bases from V and 4 bases from J, with 13 bases in between. The V gene's germline CDR1 is SGHTA and CDR2 FQGNSA. The CDR3 has 15 amino acids. The CDR3 loop reads CASSSTRTRTGELFF. As DNA, the CDR3 is TGTGCCAGCAGCTCTACTCGGACCCGCACCGGGGAGCTGTTTTTT.

V gene TRBV6-1 combines with J gene TRBJ1-1; D uncertain. Trimming took off 7 bases at V and 1 base at J, with 13 bases between the two ends. Germline CDR1 MNHNS, CDR2 SASEGT. This CDR3 has 14 amino acids. Here the CDR3 reads CASKVLPGNTEAFF. Here the CDR3 DNA reads TGTGCCAGCAAAGTATTGCCAGGGAACACTGAAGCTTTCTTT.

This clone showed up just once. V and J are TRBV19 and TRBJ1-5; TRBD1 might be the D (6 bases). Trimming cost V 11 bases and J 4 bases, with 21 bases left between them. CDR1 is LNHDA, CDR2 SQIVND, per germline (reference sequence). This CDR3 comprises 15 residues. The CDR3 reads CASKSQGGQNQPQHF. DNA for the CDR3: TGTGCCTCGAAGTCACAGGGTGGCCAAAATCAGCCCCAGCATTTT. Full variable domain (rest looked up from reference TRBV19 and TRBJ1-5): DGGITQSPKYLFRKEGQNVTLSCEQNLNHDAMYWYRQDPGQGLRLIYYSQIVNDFQKGDIAEGYSVSREKKESFPLTVTSAQKNPTAFYLCASKSQGGQNQPQHFGDGTRLSIL.

V and J are TRBV30 and TRBJ2-4, with 8 bases that match TRBD2. CDR1 and CDR2 from the germline V gene are GTSNPN and SVGIG (reference sequence). The CDR3 has 13 residues. V shed 4 bases and J 7 bases; nucleotides not matched to a gene: 6. CDR3 protein: CAWMGRGVNIQYF. The CDR3 DNA reads as TGTGCCTGGATGGGGCGGGGGGTTAACATTCAGTACTTC.

The rearrangement links TRBV6-5 to TRBJ1-3; D uncertain. Looked up from germline, CDR1 is MNHEY and CDR2 is SVGAGI. V was clipped by 11 bases and J by 3 bases, with 14 bases between them. This CDR3 is 13 amino acids long. DNA for the CDR3: TGTGCCGCTCGGAAGACGCTTGGAAACACCATATATTTT. As protein: CAARKTLGNTIYF.

This chain connects TRBV5-4 to TRBJ2-2, with TRBD2 identical over 7 bases. The CDR3 spans 13 residues. Per germline, CDR1 SGHNT and CDR2 YYREEE (reference sequence). V lost 2 bases to trimming and J lost 7 bases; unmatched junction nucleotides: 2. The CDR3 DNA is TGTGCCAGCAGCTTTGGGGGGGGCGGGGAGCTGTTTTTT. Translation gives CASSFGGGGELFF. Based on the CDR3 plus reference TRBV5-4 and TRBJ2-2, the full variable domain is ETGVTQSPTHLIKTRGQQVTLRCSSQSGHNTVSWYQQALGQGPQFIFQYYREEENGRGNFPPRFSGLQFPNYSSELNVNALELDDSALYLCASSFGGGGELFFGEGSRLTVL.

For the CDR3, the DNA is TGTGCCAGCAGGTTTTCGGAGAATAATGAAAAACTGTTTTTT. It translates to CASRFSENNEKLFF. The chain recombines TRBV2 with TRBJ1-4; the D is unclear. Trimming cost V 6 bases and J 4 bases, with 12 bases left between them. The germline CDR1 and CDR2 sequences are SNHLY and FYNNEI. This CDR3 region has 14 residues.

The chain is built from TRBV5-4 and TRBJ2-7; weak D call: TRBD2 (6 bases). The V gene's germline CDR1 is SGHNT and CDR2 YYREEE (reference sequence). The CDR3 is 15 amino acids. V lost 4 bases and J lost 3, with 17 bases in between. CDR3 residues: CASSTPSAGIYEQYF. The CDR3 DNA sequence: TGTGCCAGCAGCACCCCCTCTGCGGGAATCTACGAGCAGTACTTC.

The rearrangement uses TRBV19 and TRBJ2-1, with 9 positions matching TRBD2. J was trimmed by 2 bases and V by 6 bases; bases with no gene match: 8. Germline CDR1 reads LNHDA; CDR2 reads SQIVND (reference sequence). CDR3 length: 16 amino acids. DNA for the CDR3: TGTGCCAGTAGCCAATTAGCGGGGGCACCCTACAATGAGCAGTTCTTC. Protein sequence: CASSQLAGAPYNEQFF.

This chain connects TRBV20-1 to TRBJ2-7, with D uncertain. Trimming shortened V by 7 bases and J by 7 bases, and 14 bases separated the two germline ends. CDR3 length: 11 residues. The germline CDR1 and CDR2 sequences are DFQATT and SNEGSKA (reference sequence). CDR3 loop: CSGQGKDEQYF. The CDR3 region has the DNA TGCAGTGGTCAAGGGAAGGATGAGCAGTACTTC.

This chain uses TRBV6-1 with TRBJ1-1; TRBD1 matches at 7 bases. Unmatched junction bases numbered 8, after V lost 3 bases and J lost 4 bases. The CDR3 is 15 residues long. The V gene's germline CDR1 is MNHNS and CDR2 SASEGT. The CDR3 sequence is CASSEADRRGTEAFF. The CDR3 nucleotides read TGTGCCAGCAGTGAGGCGGACAGGCGGGGCACTGAAGCTTTCTTT.

The V and J genes are TRBV5-1 and TRBJ1-1; D is perhaps TRBD1 (6 bases). Germline V gene data show CDR1 as SGHRS and CDR2 as YFSETQ. Trimming pared 2 bases from V and 1 base from J, leaving 9 bases between. The CDR3 length is 14 residues. CDR3 region: CASSFSGANTEAFF. The CDR3 DNA reads TGCGCCAGCAGCTTCTCGGGGGCGAACACTGAAGCTTTCTTT.

The rearrangement joins TRBV7-9 to TRBJ2-2; 7 nucleotides line up with TRBD2. J gave up 6 bases and V 5 bases, and 12 bases lay outside the gene matches. This CDR3 region has 16 residues. The germline V gene has CDR1 SEHNR and CDR2 FQNEAQ (reference sequence). This chain's CDR3 is CASSQLSRGMAGELFF. DNA of the CDR3: TGTGCCAGCAGCCAGCTCTCGCGGGGGATGGCCGGGGAGCTGTTTTTT. The entire variable domain, with the rest obtained from reference TRBV7-9 and TRBJ2-2, is as follows: DTGVSQNPRHKITKRGQNVTFRCDPISEHNRLYWYRQTLGQGPEFLTYFQNEAQLEKSRLLSDRFSAERPKGSFSTLEIQRTEQGDSAMYLCASSQLSRGMAGELFFGEGSRLTVL.

The chain combines TRBV10-2 with TRBJ2-7, with TRBD2 matching over 7 bases. The CDR3 runs to 13 residues. Germline values: CDR1 WSHSY, CDR2 SAAADI. V lost 2 bases, J lost 6 bases, and 4 bases stayed unmatched. CDR3 region: CASSERTRFEQYF. The CDR3 nucleotides read TGCGCCAGCAGTGAGCGGACTAGATTCGAGCAGTACTTC.

This clone came up once. As DNA, the CDR3 is TGTGCCAGCTCACCCATGGGGGGCGCGAACACCGGGGAGCTGTTTTTT. This encodes CASSPMGGANTGELFF. V usage is TRBV18 and J usage is TRBJ2-2; the D gene could be TRBD1 or TRBD2 (6 bases each). The germline V gene encodes CDR1 KGHSH and CDR2 LQKENI. This CDR3 contains 16 residues. The ends were cut back, 3 bases at V and 0 bases at J, with 11 bases in the middle.

There are a few counts of this clone. This chain joins TRBV15 and TRBJ1-2; D call uncertain. Germline loops: CDR1 LNHNV, CDR2 YYDKDF (reference sequence). The CDR3 is made up of 14 amino acids. Trimming stripped 0 bases from V and 5 bases from J, with 10 bases between. CDR3 nucleotide sequence: TGTGCCACCAGCAGAGAGTCCAAGGCGTATGGCTACACCTTC. Its protein is CATSRESKAYGYTF.

The rearrangement links TRBV5-6 to TRBJ1-4; 11 nucleotides line up with TRBD1. V was pared by 0 bases and J by 10 bases, with 2 bases of the junction left unmatched. This CDR3 region has 14 residues. Germline V gene sequence: CDR1 SGHDT, CDR2 YYEEEE. The CDR3, as DNA: TGTGCCAGCAGCTTGGGGACAGGGGGCGGAAAACTGTTTTTT. This encodes CASSLGTGGGKLFF. The full variable domain, in which reference TRBV5-6 and TRBJ1-4 provide the parts outside the CDR3, is DAGVTQSPTHLIKTRGQQVTLRCSPKSGHDTVSWYQQALGQGPQFIFQYYEEEERQRGNFPDRFSGHQFPNYSSELNVNALLLGDSALYLCASSLGTGGGKLFFGSGTQLSVL.

The chain is built from TRBV12-5 and TRBJ2-6; D is uncertain. CDR3 length: 13 amino acids. The germline V gene has CDR1 LGHNT and CDR2 FRNRAP. Trimming removed 7 bases from V and 0 bases from J, with 4 bases in between. CDR3 amino acids: CASANSGANVLTF. For the CDR3, the DNA is TGTGCTAGTGCCAACTCTGGGGCCAACGTCCTGACTTTC.

V and J are TRBV11-3 and TRBJ2-7, with TRBD2 as a possible D gene (5 bases). CDR1 SGHNT and CDR2 YENEEA come from the germline V gene. Trimming shortened V by 5 bases and J by 3 bases, and 20 bases separated the two germline ends. The CDR3 covers 16 residues. CDR3 nucleotides: TGTGCCAGCAGCCAGTCAGTCGGGCGGGCGTTCTACGAGCAGTACTTC. Translation gives CASSQSVGRAFYEQYF.

V is TRBV19 and J is TRBJ2-7; D might be TRBD1 (7 bases). V was shortened by 8 bases and J by 0 bases, with 17 bases between the two germline ends. Looked up from germline, CDR1 is LNHDA and CDR2 is SQIVND (reference sequence). The CDR3 loop spans 15 amino acids. The CDR3 region is CASGSTGTHSYEQYF. The CDR3 DNA is TGTGCCAGTGGGTCGACAGGGACTCACTCCTACGAGCAGTACTTC.

The V gene is TRBV10-3, the J gene TRBJ1-1, with unresolved D. V was clipped by 10 bases and J by 0 bases, with 12 bases between them. The CDR3 spans 13 residues. Germline CDR1 ENHRY, CDR2 SYGVKD. The CDR3 nucleotides read TGTGCCAAACACCCTGGGCTGAACACTGAAGCTTTCTTT. Amino acids: CAKHPGLNTEAFF.

This chain joins TRBV18 and TRBJ2-7; 8 bases map to TRBD2. In germline, CDR1 is KGHSH, CDR2 LQKENI. This CDR3 spans 15 amino acids. V shed 2 bases, J shed 0 bases, and the junction held 3 bases outside the gene matches. The CDR3, as DNA: TGTGCCAGCTCACCAATAGCGGGAAGCTCCTACGAGCAGTACTTC. Protein sequence: CASSPIAGSSYEQYF.

The chain couples TRBV2 to TRBJ1-1; D is perhaps TRBD1 (5 bases). The V end was cut by 8 bases, the J end by 0 bases, with 16 bases between. The CDR3 has 15 amino acids. Germline V gene sequence: CDR1 SNHLY, CDR2 FYNNEI. CDR3 region: CASGRTGGMNTEAFF. CDR3 DNA: TGTGCCAGCGGAAGGACCGGGGGGATGAACACTGAAGCTTTCTTT.